One T cell receptor (beta chain) is described in this entry. TCRdb re-called the 5' RACE reads with MiXCR, one entry per CDR3 protein. The data show about 350,000 distinct CDR3 sequences, 9.5% to 13% seen once. This entry is derived from a study of T cells after yellow fever vaccination. There are 13 residues in the CDR3. The V end was cut by 5 bases, the J end by 10 bases, with 15 bases between. Germline assignment: CDR1 ENHRY and CDR2 SYGVKD. The rearrangement joins TRBV10-3 to TRBJ2-1, with D possibly TRBD2 on 5 matching bases. This TCR was recovered from a young man who received the YFV17D yellow fever vaccine. The sequences come from PBMCs, collected on the day of the first yellow fever vaccination. The CDR3 DNA sequence: TGTGCCATCAGTCCCCAAGACTACTTAGAGCAGTTCTTC. This gives the protein CAISPQDYLEQFF.